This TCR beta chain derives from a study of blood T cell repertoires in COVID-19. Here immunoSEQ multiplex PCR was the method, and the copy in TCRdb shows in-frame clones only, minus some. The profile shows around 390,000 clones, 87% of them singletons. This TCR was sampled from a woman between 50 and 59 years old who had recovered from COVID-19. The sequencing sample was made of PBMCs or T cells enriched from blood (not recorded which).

For the CDR3, the DNA is TGTGCCAGCTCACTCGGCGGGGGGTCCCAACCATCTAGCACAGATACGCAGTATTTT. Translated, it gives CASSLGGGSQPSSTDTQYF. The gene calls are TRBV18 and TRBJ2-3; the match to TRBD2 covers 8 bases. CDR3 length equals 19 residues. V gave up 4 bases and J gave up 0 bases; unmatched junction bases: 15. CDR1 and CDR2 from the germline V gene are KGHSH and LQKENI.